The 21 T cell receptor beta chains below come from one sample, sequenced in a study of blood T cell repertoires in COVID-19. Libraries were prepared by immunoSEQ multiplex PCR; TCRdb keeps only in-frame clonotypes and omits some of them. The table lists 150,000 or so clones, over 70% of them singletons. Sequenced input: peripheral blood. All receptors derive from a man older than 75 with acute or convalescent COVID-19.

The chain combines TRBV28 with TRBJ1-1, with D perhaps matching TRBD1 (5 bases). The CDR3 loop spans 12 amino acids. Germline lookup yields CDR1 MDHEN and CDR2 SYDVKM. Trimming took off 2 bases at V and 7 bases at J, with 8 bases between the two ends. CDR3 nucleotides: TGTGCCAGCAGTTTACTCAGGGATGAAGCTTTCTTT. This sequence encodes CASSLLRDEAFF.

The rearrangement uses TRBV24-1 and TRBJ2-6; 8 bases fit TRBD1. The V and J ends lost 5 bases and 0 bases, in that order; junction bases with no gene match: 8. CDR3 length: 18 amino acids. Germline CDR1 KGHDR, CDR2 SFDVKD. CDR3 nucleotides: TGTGCCACCAGTGGACCCCGGACAGGGACCTCTGGGGCCAACGTCCTGACTTTC. It specifies CATSGPRTGTSGANVLTF.

The V gene is TRBV28, the J gene TRBJ2-1, with TRBD2 matching 10 bases. CDR3 length equals 14 residues. From germline, CDR1 is MDHEN and CDR2 SYDVKM. Trimming at V came to 5 bases and at J to 9 bases, leaving 7 bases not matched to a gene. The CDR3: CASSPRTSGSEQFF. The CDR3 nucleotides are TGTGCCAGCAGTCCTAGGACTAGCGGTAGTGAGCAGTTCTTC.

V and J are TRBV6-5 and TRBJ2-3; D perhaps matches TRBD1 (6 bases). V lost 10 bases, J lost 3 bases, and 14 bases lay in between. In germline, CDR1 is MNHEY, CDR2 SVGAGI. The CDR3 totals 13 residues. The CDR3 sequence is CATTGRKTDTQYF. The CDR3 DNA reads as TGTGCCACCACAGGGCGGAAAACAGATACGCAGTATTTT.

This chain's CDR3 is CASASERNSPLHF. CDR3 DNA sequence: TGCGCCAGCGCCTCGGAGAGAAATTCACCCCTCCACTTT. The chain has TRBV5-1 and TRBJ1-6; the D is unclear. In germline, CDR1 is SGHRS, CDR2 YFSETQ. The CDR3 consists of 13 residues. The V and J ends lost 7 bases and 7 bases respectively, with 12 bases between them.

The rearrangement uses TRBV5-1 and TRBJ2-2; 7 positions agree with TRBD2. The CDR3 runs 16 residues. CDR1 and CDR2 from the germline V gene are SGHRS and YFSETQ. Trimming took 4 bases from V and 10 from J; bases not matched to a gene: 16. The CDR3 is CASSPLGGSQTAELFF. CDR3 DNA sequence: TGCGCCAGCAGCCCTCTTGGCGGGAGCCAAACGGCGGAGCTGTTTTTT.

The J gene is TRBJ2-7, the V gene TRBV29-1, with D maybe TRBD2 (6 bases). CDR1 is SQVTM and CDR2 is ANQGSEA in the germline V gene. The CDR3 contains 12 residues. With 4 bases removed from V and 6 bases from J, the gap between germline ends came to 13 bases. CDR3 DNA: TGCAGCGTTGGGGGGGAAGGCCGCGAGCAGTACTTC. The encoded protein is CSVGGEGREQYF.

The chain employs TRBV11-2 and TRBJ2-7, with 9 bases lining up with TRBD1. V trimming: 1 base; J trimming: 5 bases; junction bases outside the gene matches: 12. The CDR3 loop spans 17 amino acids. Germline V gene sequence: CDR1 SGHAT, CDR2 FQNNGV. The DNA for the CDR3 is TGTGCCAGCAGCTTAGTGGCCCCCGGGACAGGGCGGAACGAGCAGTACTTC. Encoded protein: CASSLVAPGTGRNEQYF.

This rearrangement joins TRBV4-1 to TRBJ1-4; no definite D call. Trimming took off 1 base at V and 5 bases at J, with 14 bases between the two ends. The CDR3 covers 16 residues. CDR1 is MGHRA, CDR2 YSYEKL, per germline. The CDR3 DNA sequence: TGCGCCAGCAGCCAAGTCTGGACTGACGCAAATGAAAAACTGTTTTTT. Its protein is CASSQVWTDANEKLFF.

This clone was counted between two and nine times. The chain has TRBV12-2 and TRBJ2-2; the table's D call of TRBD2 was not tested on the DNA. TRBV12-2 is reported as a pseudogene. This CDR3 spans 18 amino acids. CDR3 bases: TGTGCAAGTCGCTTAGCACTTCTAGCGGGAGGGCCCACCGGGGAGCTGTTTTTT. Amino acids: CASRLALLAGGPTGELFF.

This chain links TRBV7-2 with TRBJ1-5, with TRBD1 identical over 8 bases. Germline V gives CDR1 SGHTA, CDR2 FQGNSA. The trim removed 5 bases at V and 7 bases at J, leaving 10 bases unmatched. The CDR3 length is 15 residues. This CDR3 reads CASSPSDRVRQPQHF. CDR3 coding DNA: TGTGCCAGCAGCCCTTCGGACAGGGTGCGGCAGCCCCAGCATTTT.

This chain connects TRBV4-1 to TRBJ1-6; 7 nucleotides align to TRBD1. CDR1 MGHRA and CDR2 YSYEKL come from the germline V gene. The CDR3 contains 16 residues. The V and J ends lost 3 bases and 2 bases, in that order; junction bases with no gene match: 4. The chain's CDR3 is CASSQGQGAYNSPLHF. The CDR3 DNA reads as TGCGCCAGCAGCCAGGGGCAGGGGGCCTATAATTCACCCCTCCACTTT.

The chain is built from TRBV7-2 and TRBJ2-7; TRBD1 matches 10 bases. The V gene end was trimmed by 4 bases and the J gene end by 1 base; junction bases not matched to a gene: 4. The germline V gene has CDR1 SGHTA and CDR2 FQGNSA. This CDR3 has 15 amino acids. The CDR3 loop reads CASSSPGQGSYEQYF. The CDR3 nucleotides are TGTGCCAGCAGCTCCCCGGGACAGGGGTCCTACGAGCAGTACTTC.

The V and J genes are TRBV28 and TRBJ1-5; D gene ambiguous. This CDR3 contains 13 residues. Trimming left V 7 bases short and J 0 bases short, with 7 bases between. Per germline, CDR1 MDHEN and CDR2 SYDVKM. The CDR3 loop reads CASTPNSNQPQHF. The CDR3 DNA sequence: TGTGCCAGCACCCCAAATAGCAATCAGCCCCAGCATTTT. The entire variable domain, with the rest obtained from reference TRBV28 and TRBJ1-5, is as follows: DVKVTQSSRYLVKRTGEKVFLECVQDMDHENMFWYRQDPGLGLRLIYFSYDVKMKEKGDIPEGYSVSREKKERFSLILESASTNQTSMYLCASTPNSNQPQHFGDGTRLSIL.

This clone was seen only once. V is TRBV3-1 (or the pseudogene TRBV3-2) and J is TRBJ1-1; perhaps TRBD1 as D (6 bases). The V gene's germline CDR1 is LGHDT and CDR2 YNNKEL (reference sequence). The CDR3 consists of 13 residues. V was shortened by 2 bases and J by 4 bases, with 8 bases between the two germline ends. The CDR3 DNA reads as TGTGCCAGCAGCCAAATCAGGGGCACTGAAGCTTTCTTT. It yields the protein CASSQIRGTEAFF.

The table lists this clone with a few counts. The gene calls are TRBV7-8 and TRBJ1-2; D might be TRBD1 (6 bases). CDR1 is SGHVS and CDR2 is FQNEAQ in the germline V gene. Between the trimmed V and J ends, which lost 4 bases and 3 bases, there was a span of 21 bases. This CDR3 has 17 residues. The CDR3 bases are TGTGCCAGCAGCTCAGGATACAGGGCCCCTTTTGACTATGGCTACACCTTC. Amino acids: CASSSGYRAPFDYGYTF.

This clone occurred once. This chain uses TRBV29-1 with TRBJ2-1, with 7 bases that match TRBD2. The CDR3 is made up of 14 amino acids. V was clipped by 7 bases and J by 1 base; unmatched bases: 7. Germline CDR1 reads SQVTM; CDR2 reads ANQGSEA. CDR3 in amino acids: CSASRAGSYNEQFF. The CDR3 DNA reads TGCAGCGCCTCCCGAGCGGGGTCCTACAATGAGCAGTTCTTC.

CDR3 sequence: CASSPGHYSYEQYF. The CDR3 DNA is TGTGCCAGCAGCCCTGGCCATTACTCCTACGAGCAGTACTTC. The chain combines TRBV7-2 with TRBJ2-7, with D uncertain. The CDR3 length is 14 residues. Looked up from germline, CDR1 is SGHTA and CDR2 is FQGNSA. Trimming shortened V by 5 bases and J by 0 bases, and 11 bases separated the two germline ends. The complete variable domain, with remaining parts taken from reference TRBV7-2 and TRBJ2-7, reads GAGVSQSPSNKVTEKGKDVELRCDPISGHTALYWYRQSLGQGLEFLIYFQGNSAPDKSGLPSDRFSAERTGGSVSTLTIQRTQQEDSAVYLCASSPGHYSYEQYFGPGTRLTVT.

The V call is TRBV28, the J call TRBJ2-1; no clear D. The germline V gene encodes CDR1 MDHEN and CDR2 SYDVKM. This CDR3 contains 12 residues. V was cut by 2 bases and J by 6 bases, with 5 bases left in between. The CDR3 sequence is CASSLIRNEQFF. Here the CDR3 DNA reads TGTGCCAGCAGTTTAATCCGCAATGAGCAGTTCTTC.

The chain has TRBV27 and TRBJ2-1; 8 bases fit TRBD2. The J segment lost 8 bases and the V segment lost 3 bases, leaving 12 bases of the junction unmatched. Germline V CDR1 and CDR2: MNHEY, SMNVEV (reference sequence). The CDR3 is made up of 16 amino acids. The CDR3, as DNA: TGTGCCAGCAGTTTGTTATGGGTTAGCGGGGACTATGAGCAGTTCTTC. This translates into CASSLLWVSGDYEQFF.

The chain employs TRBV27 and TRBJ1-2; D unclear. The germline V gene encodes CDR1 MNHEY and CDR2 SMNVEV (reference sequence). The CDR3 is 13 residues long. The V end was cut by 3 bases, the J end by 5 bases, with 10 bases between. The CDR3 region is CASSFRVDYGYTF. CDR3 DNA sequence: TGTGCCAGCAGTTTTCGGGTTGATTATGGCTACACCTTC.